The 25 T cell receptor beta chains in this list originate from one sample, sequenced in a study of blood T cell repertoires in COVID-19. The protocol was immunoSEQ multiplex PCR, while the TCRdb copy is restricted to in-frame clones and leaves out a portion. The sample shows under 300,000 clones, roughly 88% of them seen only once. The sample comprised PBMCs or T cells enriched from blood (not recorded which). The receptors come from a woman in her 40s with acute COVID-19.

This clone was observed a handful of times. The chain joins TRBV7-9 to TRBJ1-6; 10 bases map to TRBD1. The length of the CDR3 is 15 residues. Germline loops: CDR1 SEHNR, CDR2 FQNEAQ (reference sequence). With 4 bases clipped from V and 9 bases from J, the junction kept 6 bases outside the gene matches. Here the CDR3 DNA reads TGTGCCAGCAGCTCGGGGACAGGGGTGGGTTCACCCCTCCACTTT. This sequence encodes CASSSGTGVGSPLHF.

The chain uses TRBV18 and TRBJ2-6; D might be TRBD2 (5 bases). V was pared by 1 base and J by 0 bases, with 10 bases between. The germline gives CDR1 KGHSH, CDR2 LQKENI. The CDR3 contains 17 residues. Here the CDR3 reads CASSPRAGNSGANVLTF. CDR3 nucleotides: TGTGCCAGCTCACCACGGGCCGGGAACTCTGGGGCCAACGTCCTGACTTTC. Full variable domain (rest looked up from reference TRBV18 and TRBJ2-6): NAGVMQNPRHLVRRRGQEARLRCSPMKGHSHVYWYRQLPEEGLKFMVYLQKENIIDESGMPKERFSAEFPKEGPSILRIQQVVRGDSAAYFCASSPRAGNSGANVLTFGAGSRLTVL.

V is TRBV10-3 and J is TRBJ2-7; 8 bases map to TRBD1. CDR1 is ENHRY and CDR2 is SYGVKD in the germline V gene. The length of the CDR3 is 15 residues. V lost 11 bases to trimming and J lost 6 bases; unmatched junction nucleotides: 18. CDR3 sequence: CAVASPGQGAGEQYF. In nucleotides, the CDR3 is TGTGCCGTCGCCAGCCCCGGCCAGGGGGCAGGCGAGCAGTACTTC.

The chain uses TRBV12-5 and TRBJ2-1, with 10 bases fitting TRBD1. The CDR3 sequence is 19 residues long. Germline V gene sequence: CDR1 LGHNT, CDR2 FRNRAP. V lost 6 bases to trimming and J lost 0 bases; unmatched junction nucleotides: 14. The CDR3: CASGAPGQGQGISYNEQFF. CDR3 coding DNA: TGTGCTAGTGGGGCCCCGGGACAGGGGCAGGGGATCTCCTACAATGAGCAGTTCTTC.

The rearrangement uses TRBV15 and TRBJ2-4, with TRBD2 as a possible D gene (7 bases). Between the trimmed V and J ends, which lost 0 bases and 0 bases, there was a span of 21 bases. From germline, CDR1 is LNHNV and CDR2 YYDKDF (reference sequence). The CDR3 is 20 amino acids. The CDR3 bases are TGTGCCACCAGCAGAGATCCCACTAGCGCTGGGACACTAGCCAAAAACATTCAGTACTTC. This sequence encodes CATSRDPTSAGTLAKNIQYF. Full variable domain (rest looked up from reference TRBV15 and TRBJ2-4): DAMVIQNPRYQVTQFGKPVTLSCSQTLNHNVMYWYQQKSSQAPKLLFHYYDKDFNNEADTPDNFQSRRPNTSFCFLDIRSPGLGDTAMYLCATSRDPTSAGTLAKNIQYFGAGTRLSVL.

On this clone itself: The same CDR3 arises from other DNA sequences in this sample as well. The chain carries TRBV27 and TRBJ1-2, with D maybe TRBD1 (6 bases). V gave up 0 bases and J gave up 2 bases, with 10 bases separating them. Germline CDR1 and CDR2: MNHEY and SMNVEV (reference sequence). The CDR3 sequence is 15 residues long. The CDR3 loop reads CASSLSGQLNYGYTF. In nucleotides, the CDR3 is TGTGCCAGCAGTTTATCCGGACAGCTGAACTATGGCTACACCTTC.

This rearrangement joins TRBV20-1 to TRBJ1-2, with TRBD1 matching 7 bases. Germline loops: CDR1 DFQATT, CDR2 SNEGSKA (reference sequence). The CDR3 is 13 amino acids. The V segment lost 3 bases and the J segment 5 bases; nucleotides outside the gene matches: 6. CDR3 sequence (DNA): TGCAGTGCTAGTGGACAGGTCCAGTATGGCTACACCTTC. Translated, it gives CSASGQVQYGYTF.

The CDR3 region is CASHQQGYNYGYTF. CDR3 sequence (DNA): TGTGCCAGCCACCAACAGGGGTATAACTATGGCTACACCTTC. The genes are TRBV2 and TRBJ1-2; TRBD1 aligns across 7 bases. The CDR3 length is 14 residues. CDR1 is SNHLY and CDR2 is FYNNEI in the germline V gene. The V and J ends lost 8 bases and 1 base, in that order; junction bases with no gene match: 7. Complete variable domain (other parts from reference TRBV2 and TRBJ1-2): EPEVTQTPSHQVTQMGQEVILRCVPISNHLYFYWYRQILGQKVEFLVSFYNNEISEKSEIFDDQFSVERPDGSNFTLKIRSTKLEDSAMYFCASHQQGYNYGYTFGSGTRLTVV.

The chain's CDR3 is CATSRRSTGSNYGYTF. The CDR3 DNA sequence: TGTGCCACCAGCAGACGCTCGACAGGGTCTAACTATGGCTACACCTTC. The J gene is TRBJ1-2, the V gene TRBV15; 7 bases agree with TRBD1. The length of the CDR3 is 16 residues. Germline V gene data show CDR1 as LNHNV and CDR2 as YYDKDF (reference sequence). V lost 2 bases to trimming and J lost 0 bases; unmatched junction nucleotides: 6. The variable domain in full, with the rest retrieved from reference TRBV15 and TRBJ1-2, is DAMVIQNPRYQVTQFGKPVTLSCSQTLNHNVMYWYQQKSSQAPKLLFHYYDKDFNNEADTPDNFQSRRPNTSFCFLDIRSPGLGDTAMYLCATSRRSTGSNYGYTFGSGTRLTVV.

The chain employs TRBV6-1 and TRBJ1-1; D might be TRBD1 (6 bases). The CDR3 runs 12 residues. The V end was cut by 2 bases, the J end by 7 bases, with 8 bases between. Germline CDR1 and CDR2: MNHNS and SASEGT. CDR3 residues: CASSERGIEAFF. In DNA, the CDR3 is TGTGCCAGCAGTGAAAGGGGGATTGAAGCTTTCTTT.

The chain is built from TRBV5-5 and TRBJ2-5, with 10 bases matching TRBD2. Trimming took 4 bases from V and 4 from J; bases not matched to a gene: 16. The CDR3 sequence is 18 residues long. Germline V CDR1 and CDR2: SGHKS, YYEKEE (reference sequence). Written as DNA, the CDR3 is TGTGCCAGCAGCCCGGTCCCCGCCCTAGCGGGAGTAGGAGAGACCCAGTACTTC. This sequence encodes CASSPVPALAGVGETQYF. Filled out from reference TRBV5-5 and TRBJ2-5, the complete variable domain reads DAGVTQSPTHLIKTRGQQVTLRCSPISGHKSVSWYQQVLGQGPQFIFQYYEKEERGRGNFPDRFSARQFPNYSSELNVNALLLGDSALYLCASSPVPALAGVGETQYFGPGTRLLVL.

This chain uses TRBV29-1 with TRBJ1-4; a weak D match, TRBD1 (6 bases). CDR1 is SQVTM and CDR2 is ANQGSEA in the germline V gene. The CDR3 runs 13 residues. V was pared by 6 bases and J by 8 bases, with 16 bases between. This CDR3 reads CSVYRVGQEKLFF. The CDR3 coding sequence is TGCAGCGTATACAGGGTGGGCCAGGAAAAACTGTTTTTT.

J is TRBJ2-5 and V is TRBV29-1; D may be TRBD1 (5 bases). The ends were cut back, 3 bases at V and 2 bases at J, with 7 bases in the middle. CDR3 length: 12 residues. CDR1 and CDR2 (germline): SQVTM, ANQGSEA. The CDR3 sequence: CSVESGQETQYF. DNA for the CDR3: TGCAGCGTTGAGTCAGGGCAAGAGACCCAGTACTTC.

This sequence joins TRBV30 and TRBJ1-6; 8 bases match TRBD1. In germline, CDR1 is GTSNPN, CDR2 SVGIG (reference sequence). V was clipped by 3 bases and J by 0 bases; unmatched bases: 7. This CDR3 is built from 17 residues. CDR3 sequence (DNA): TGTGCCTGGAGACGGACAGGGCTTAGCTCCTATAATTCACCCCTCCACTTT. Translated: CAWRRTGLSSYNSPLHF.

The chain is built from TRBV5-5 and TRBJ2-5, with 11 bases that match TRBD1. Trimming at V came to 1 base and at J to 5 bases, leaving 4 bases not matched to a gene. The germline CDR1 and CDR2 sequences are SGHKS and YYEKEE (reference sequence). The CDR3 is made up of 15 amino acids. The CDR3 coding sequence is TGTGCCAGCAGCTTGATGGGACAGGGGGAGGAGACCCAGTACTTC. It translates to CASSLMGQGEETQYF.

The rearrangement links TRBV10-3 to TRBJ2-7; TRBD2 aligns across 12 bases. CDR3 length: 19 amino acids. V lost 0 bases, J lost 0 bases, and 9 bases stayed unmatched. Germline CDR1 ENHRY, CDR2 SYGVKD. The CDR3 sequence is CAISESYGTSGSSSYEQYV. CDR3 in DNA: TGTGCCATCAGTGAGTCGTATGGGACTAGCGGGTCCTCCTCCTACGAGCAGTACGTC.

The gene calls are TRBV19 and TRBJ1-1; 7 bases are a match to TRBD1. Germline assignment: CDR1 LNHDA and CDR2 SQIVND (reference sequence). The V segment lost 4 bases and the J segment 3 bases; nucleotides outside the gene matches: 5. The CDR3 consists of 14 residues. The DNA for the CDR3 is TGTGCCAGTAGTACCATAGACAGGGACACTGAAGCTTTCTTT. Its translation: CASSTIDRDTEAFF.

The genes are TRBV18 and TRBJ2-5, with D maybe TRBD2 (6 bases). V gave up 4 bases and J gave up 5 bases, with 14 bases separating them. The CDR3 is made up of 14 amino acids. Germline CDR1 and CDR2: KGHSH and LQKENI. The CDR3 DNA sequence: TGTGCCAGCTCACTTTCTCGCAGCGGGGAGACCCAGTACTTC. This encodes CASSLSRSGETQYF.

The V gene is TRBV6-5, the J gene TRBJ1-2; D not resolved. With 6 bases removed from V and 8 bases from J, the gap between germline ends came to 16 bases. The CDR3 is made up of 13 amino acids. CDR1 is MNHEY, CDR2 SVGAGI, per germline. The CDR3 region has the DNA TGTGCCAGCAGCCCGGACGGGGTTTACGGCTACACCTTC. This translates into CASSPDGVYGYTF.

This chain uses TRBV2 with TRBJ1-2; 11 bases match TRBD1. Trimming cost V 7 bases and J 4 bases; bases outside gene matches: 11. CDR3 length equals 16 residues. CDR1 is SNHLY and CDR2 is FYNNEI in the germline V gene. CDR3: CASKTYGTGGGYGYTF. In DNA form, the CDR3 reads TGTGCCAGCAAGACTTATGGGACAGGGGGGGGCTATGGCTACACCTTC.

This sequence joins TRBV29-1 and TRBJ2-1; D is tentatively TRBD1 or TRBD2 (7 bases each). Germline CDR1 reads SQVTM; CDR2 reads ANQGSEA. Between the trimmed V and J ends, which lost 7 bases and 9 bases, there was a span of 19 bases. The CDR3 runs to 13 residues. The CDR3 DNA sequence: TGCAGCGCGGGAGGCGACAGGGATTTTGAGCAGTTCTTC. This translates into CSAGGDRDFEQFF.

This chain uses TRBV2 with TRBJ2-7; D possibly corresponds to TRBD2 (5 bases). The CDR3 consists of 13 residues. Germline assignment: CDR1 SNHLY and CDR2 FYNNEI. Trimming removed 7 bases at V and 3 bases at J, with 13 bases between. The CDR3 is CASNRFEGYEQYF. The CDR3 nucleotides are TGTGCCAGCAATAGATTCGAGGGCTACGAGCAGTACTTC.

This chain connects TRBV6-4 to TRBJ2-3, with TRBD2 matching over 8 bases. The CDR3 has 14 amino acids. Germline V gene sequence: CDR1 MRHNA, CDR2 SNTAGT. Trimming took 5 bases from V and 6 from J; bases not matched to a gene: 7. The CDR3 is CASSLTGGGDTQYF. The CDR3 nucleotides read TGTGCCAGCAGTCTCACGGGAGGGGGGGATACGCAGTATTTT.

V usage is TRBV3-1 (or the pseudogene TRBV3-2) and J usage is TRBJ1-2; D ambiguous. V was pared by 3 bases and J by 3 bases, with 20 bases between. The germline V gene encodes CDR1 LGHDT and CDR2 YNNKEL (reference sequence). The CDR3 sequence is 17 residues long. The CDR3 protein is CASSQRLRQLGDYGYTF. CDR3 DNA: TGTGCCAGCAGCCAGCGGTTGAGGCAGCTCGGGGACTATGGCTACACCTTC.

The chain links TRBV19 to TRBJ1-6; no clear D gene. CDR1 is LNHDA and CDR2 is SQIVND in the germline V gene (reference sequence). Trimming removed 6 bases from V and 5 bases from J, with 14 bases in between. The CDR3 is 15 amino acids. This CDR3 reads CASRRDLVNNSPLHF. In DNA form, the CDR3 reads TGTGCCAGTAGACGGGATCTCGTAAATAATTCACCCCTCCACTTT. Using reference TRBV19 and TRBJ1-6 for the parts outside the CDR3, the full variable domain is DGGITQSPKYLFRKEGQNVTLSCEQNLNHDAMYWYRQDPGQGLRLIYYSQIVNDFQKGDIAEGYSVSREKKESFPLTVTSAQKNPTAFYLCASRRDLVNNSPLHFGNGTRLTVT.